Reported below is one T cell receptor beta chain. The sample holds a few counts of this clonotype. What this receptor recognizes is not known. One base away there is no much larger clone; base qualities are not given. The donors were roughly 39 Caucasian individuals from Russia, aged roughly 6 to 100 years, who were systemically healthy. About 9.8 milliliters of peripheral blood were drawn from each donor into EDTA-treated Vacutainer tubes. Ficoll-Paque density-gradient centrifugation was used to isolate PBMCs, with at least 7 million obtained per sample. Trizol reagent was used to extract total RNA from the PBMCs, yielding at least 6 micrograms per sample. Naive CD45RAhigh/CD27high T cell percentages were measured by flow cytometry on a PBMC aliquot from every donor. CDR1 SGHVS and CDR2 FQNEAQ are derived from the germline V gene. The CDR3 goes from the cysteine to the phenylalanine over 18 residues. CDR3 DNA only is kept here, 54 bases in frame from base 1. The germline V end is reduced by 10 bases and the J end by 0 bases; junction bases left unmatched: 13.

The sample comes from a study of blood T cells in healthy people across ages (dated by TCRdb to the mid-2010s). Context from the whole study: Template switching captured roughly one uniquely barcoded TCR beta cDNA molecule per two T cells in model experiments. The study measured age-related changes in TCR beta repertoire diversity using deep sequencing normalized with unique cDNA molecular identifiers. The study analyzed two additional independent replicas of 1 million unique cDNA reads from the same blood draw for two donors, one aged 18 to 30 and one aged 80 or older. The donors were divided into four age groups: young (average roughly 15 years), middle-aged (roughly 40), aged (around 67) and long-lived (82).

Points the paper makes about the study in general: There was a strong correlation between observed TCR beta diversity and the percentage of naive T cells measured by flow cytometry. Compared with the aged group, the long-lived group had more naive CD4+ T cells, fewer expanded clones and increased TCR diversity, a pattern suggesting age selection. Conclusive comparison of naive and antigen-experienced compartments was prevented by the profiling of bulk unsorted PBMCs. Total diversity estimates from one million sequenced T cells were considered lower bounds and underestimates. Observed TCR beta diversity per million T cells fell roughly linearly with age, and a significant reduction was already apparent by age roughly 40. Donor CMV infection status was unknown, potentially confounding age-related changes in expanded clonotypes.

The receptor library was made with 5' RACE. Sequencing was carried out with an Illumina HiSeq 2500. A second PCR of about 6 to 11 cycles was performed with a sample-barcoded 5' primer and a J-beta primer mix. Each TCR beta cDNA molecule received a unique molecular identifier from a template-switch 5' adaptor carrying 12 random nucleotides. Each sample yielded at least 2.5 million CDR3-containing paired-end reads. First-strand cDNA synthesis was performed from all RNA using the Mint cDNA synthesis kit, with priming by a TRBC-specific oligonucleotide. Following uracil-DNA glycosylase treatment, a first 18-cycle PCR with universal primers M1SS and BC2_uni_R was performed on all cDNA. Turning to the authors' computational methods: Normalization of each sample was performed by random selection of 1 million high-quality reads, each carrying a distinct molecular identifier. Reads with shared molecular identifiers were discarded instead of being binned into consensus sequences. MiTCR, run with a Q25 quality threshold and the strictest error-elimination algorithm, handled CDR3 identification, clonotype clustering and error correction. Lower-bound total TCR beta diversity was estimated with a nonparametric unseen species model using Euler transformation. TCRdb applied fastp at Q25 and MiXCR to the public reads, then kept only in-frame beta chains. Each entry merges the rows of one CDR3 protein and shows their most common DNA and genes. V and J calls and clone size were set by TCRdb, not the authors. The sample table lists under 1,100,000 distinct CDR3 sequences, approximately 25% of them with a count of one. Together, the top ten hold less than 0.75% of the sample.

These data are also associated with another study on T cells of mothers and their children. As the second publication notes: Nine systemically healthy Caucasian individuals, comprising three mothers and their six children, were included as donors. cDNA synthesis consumed the entire amount of extracted RNA, loaded at approximately 1.6 ug RNA in each 15 ul reaction. In the second PCR, the M1S primer introduced both the sample barcodes and 2-4 random nucleotides. More than 8 million TCR beta CDR3 reads were obtained from each mother, and some 3 million reads were obtained from each child. TCR recombination output is similarly shaped by thymic selection in related and unrelated pairs, with a minor effect exerted by inherited differences. Normalized repertoire overlap was always slightly but never significantly higher in related than unrelated mother-child pairs. With a sensitivity of about 100 clones per million clonotypes, no persistent microchimeric T cell clones were detected. In the study, deep NGS was used to compare the TCR beta repertoires of mothers and children, and features distinguishing related mother-child pairs from unrelated individuals were sought. The mean age was roughly 44 +/- 4 years for the mothers and around 11 +/- 4 years for the children. After adapter ligation was performed with NEBNext reagents, the libraries were sequenced on an Illumina HiSeq 2000 with 100+100 nt paired-end reads. Mother and child libraries were prepared a month apart and sequenced in separate runs to prevent cross-contamination. For each donor, between about 450,000 and 2,300,000 distinct TCR beta clonotypes were identified. Naive TCR beta clonotypes were estimated from low-frequency clonotypes matched to each donor's FACS-determined naive share, without sorting.

Material for sequencing was blood. The rearrangement combines TRBV7-8 with TRBJ2-1; 12 bases in the middle match TRBD2. This TCR was sampled from a girl under 10 years old in good health. CDR3 protein: CATQHSSGRAISYNEQFF. The nucleotide sequence reads as follows: TGTGCCACCCAACACTCTAGCGGGAGGGCCATCTCCTACAATGAGCAGTTCTTC.